The T cell receptor beta chain under discussion was sequenced for a study of a mutant IDH1 vaccine in newly diagnosed glioma. The wider study: Patients came in for eight vaccinations, in weeks 1, 3, 5, 7, 11, 15, 19 and 23. Radiotherapy, temozolomide, or both had been given previously, and both were given to most. General study results and limits: Detectable vaccine-induced immune responses arose in 80% to 95% of patients.

Time point reported: week 5, during vaccination. Vaccination used 300 ug of mutant IDH1 20-mer peptide per dose, with topical imiquimod. The count of this clone is one. Its specificity is unknown. TCRdb's table, derived via immunoSEQ multiplex PCR, lists solely in-frame clones and lacks some. The table shows 56,000 or so clones, with roughly 78% occurring only once. CDR1 KGHSH and CDR2 LQKENI come from the germline V gene. This CDR3 is 15 amino acids long. The germline V and J ends were trimmed by 3 bases and 4 bases, with 15 bases remaining between them. The input for sequencing was PBMCs, taken from a glioma patient whose treatment included an IDH1 peptide vaccine. The chain is built from TRBV18 and TRBJ2-5; perhaps TRBD2 as D (6 bases). The receptor's source is a woman between 35 and 50 years old with glioma. DNA for the CDR3: TGTGCCAGCTCACCCGGGACTCCTGGCCCAGAGACCCAGTACTTC. This gives the protein CASSPGTPGPETQYF.